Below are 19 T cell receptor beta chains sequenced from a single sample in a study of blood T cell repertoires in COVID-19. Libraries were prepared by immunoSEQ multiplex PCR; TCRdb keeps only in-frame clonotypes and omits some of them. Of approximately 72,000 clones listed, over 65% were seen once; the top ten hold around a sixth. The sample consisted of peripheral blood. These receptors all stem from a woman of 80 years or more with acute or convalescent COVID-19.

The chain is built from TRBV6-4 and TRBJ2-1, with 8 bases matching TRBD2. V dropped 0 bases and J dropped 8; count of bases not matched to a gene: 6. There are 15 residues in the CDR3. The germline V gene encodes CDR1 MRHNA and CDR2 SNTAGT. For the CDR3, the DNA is TGTGCCAGCAGTGACTCGGCGGGAGCGGGAGATGAGCAGTTCTTC. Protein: CASSDSAGAGDEQFF.

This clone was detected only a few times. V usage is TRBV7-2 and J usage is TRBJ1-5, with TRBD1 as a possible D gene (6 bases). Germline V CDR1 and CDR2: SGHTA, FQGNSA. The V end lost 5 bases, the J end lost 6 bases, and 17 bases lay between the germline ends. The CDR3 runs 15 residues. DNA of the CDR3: TGTGCCAGCAGCCCCGGGGGGGCTCTGACTCAGCCCCAGCATTTT. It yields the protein CASSPGGALTQPQHF.

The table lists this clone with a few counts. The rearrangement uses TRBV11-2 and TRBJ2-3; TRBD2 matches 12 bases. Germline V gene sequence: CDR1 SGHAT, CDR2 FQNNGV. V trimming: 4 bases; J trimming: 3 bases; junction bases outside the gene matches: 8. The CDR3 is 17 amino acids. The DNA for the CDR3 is TGTGCCAGCAGCTCCAGAGGACTAGCGGGACTGACAGATACGCAGTATTTT. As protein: CASSSRGLAGLTDTQYF.

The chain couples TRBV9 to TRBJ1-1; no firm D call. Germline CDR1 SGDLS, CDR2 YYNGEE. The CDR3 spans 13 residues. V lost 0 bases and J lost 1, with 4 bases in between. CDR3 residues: CASSVGRNTEAFF. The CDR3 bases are TGTGCCAGCAGCGTAGGGAGGAACACTGAAGCTTTCTTT.

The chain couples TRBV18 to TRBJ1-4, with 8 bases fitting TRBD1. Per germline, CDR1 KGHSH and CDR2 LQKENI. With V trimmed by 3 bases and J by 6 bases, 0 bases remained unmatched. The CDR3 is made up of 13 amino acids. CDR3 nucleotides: TGTGCCAGCTCACCGGACAGGGATGAAAAACTGTTTTTT. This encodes CASSPDRDEKLFF.

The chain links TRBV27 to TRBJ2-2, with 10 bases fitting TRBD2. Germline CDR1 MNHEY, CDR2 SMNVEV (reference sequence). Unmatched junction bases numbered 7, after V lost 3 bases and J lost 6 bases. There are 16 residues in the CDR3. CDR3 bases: TGTGCCAGCAGTTTCTTCTTAGCGGGGGGCTCCGGGGAGCTGTTTTTT. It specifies CASSFFLAGGSGELFF.

The CDR3 bases are TGTGCCAGCGTAACTAGCGGGAGCTCCTACGAGCAGTACTTC. Protein: CASVTSGSSYEQYF. The chain employs TRBV5-6 and TRBJ2-7, with 11 bases identical to TRBD2. The CDR3 runs to 14 residues. V lost 7 bases, J lost 0 bases, and 3 bases stayed unmatched. Germline loops: CDR1 SGHDT, CDR2 YYEEEE.

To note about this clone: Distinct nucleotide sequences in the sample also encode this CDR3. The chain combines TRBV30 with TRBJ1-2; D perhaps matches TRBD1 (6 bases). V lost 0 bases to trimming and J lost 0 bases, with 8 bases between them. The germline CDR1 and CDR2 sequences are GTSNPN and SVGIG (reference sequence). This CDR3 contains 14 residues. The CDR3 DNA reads TGTGCCTGGAGTGTACAGGGACCTAACTATGGCTACACCTTC. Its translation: CAWSVQGPNYGYTF.

For the CDR3, the DNA is TGTGCCAGCAGCGCCCGGGGGTCGCAGGGAGATACGCAGTATTTT. As protein: CASSARGSQGDTQYF. The chain is built from TRBV9 and TRBJ2-3, with D possibly matching TRBD2 (6 bases). V was clipped by 3 bases and J by 5 bases, with 16 bases between them. The germline V gene has CDR1 SGDLS and CDR2 YYNGEE. The CDR3 is made up of 15 amino acids.

In DNA, the CDR3 is TGCGCCAGCAGCCCGACAGGGTCCTTCACCGGGGAGCTGTTTTTT. Amino acid sequence: CASSPTGSFTGELFF. The chain recombines TRBV5-1 with TRBJ2-2, with 7 bases that match TRBD1. Germline CDR1 and CDR2: SGHRS and YFSETQ. The CDR3 covers 15 residues. V shed 4 bases, J shed 4 bases, and the junction held 7 bases outside the gene matches.

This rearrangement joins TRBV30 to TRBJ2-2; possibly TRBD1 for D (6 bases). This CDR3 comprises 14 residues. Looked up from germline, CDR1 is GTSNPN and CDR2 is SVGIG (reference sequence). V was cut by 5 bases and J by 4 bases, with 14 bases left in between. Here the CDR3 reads CAWVKTGPTGELFF. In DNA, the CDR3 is TGTGCCTGGGTCAAGACAGGACCCACCGGGGAGCTGTTTTTT.

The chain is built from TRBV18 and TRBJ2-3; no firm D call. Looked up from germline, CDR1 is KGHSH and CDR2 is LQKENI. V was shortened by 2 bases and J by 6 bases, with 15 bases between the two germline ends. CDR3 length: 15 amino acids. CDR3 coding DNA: TGTGCCAGCTCACCAAGGATAGTAGCCGGGGATACGCAGTATTTT. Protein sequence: CASSPRIVAGDTQYF.

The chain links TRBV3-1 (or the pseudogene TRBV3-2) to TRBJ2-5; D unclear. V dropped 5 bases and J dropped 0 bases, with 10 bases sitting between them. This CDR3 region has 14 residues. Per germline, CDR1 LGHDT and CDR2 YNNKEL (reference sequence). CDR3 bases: TGTGCCAGCAGCAAGGCGGCAGACCAAGAGACCCAGTACTTC. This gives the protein CASSKAADQETQYF.

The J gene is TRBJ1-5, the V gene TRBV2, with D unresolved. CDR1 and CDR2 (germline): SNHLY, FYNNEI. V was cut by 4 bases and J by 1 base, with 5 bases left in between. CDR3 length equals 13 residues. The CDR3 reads CASSGGSNQPQHF. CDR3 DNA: TGTGCCAGCAGTGGAGGGAGCAATCAGCCCCAGCATTTT.

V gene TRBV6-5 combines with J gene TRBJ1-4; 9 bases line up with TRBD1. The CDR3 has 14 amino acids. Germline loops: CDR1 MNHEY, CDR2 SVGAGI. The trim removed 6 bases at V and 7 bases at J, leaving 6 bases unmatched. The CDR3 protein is CASRFGTGSEKLFF. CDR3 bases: TGTGCCAGCAGATTCGGGACAGGGAGTGAAAAACTGTTTTTT.

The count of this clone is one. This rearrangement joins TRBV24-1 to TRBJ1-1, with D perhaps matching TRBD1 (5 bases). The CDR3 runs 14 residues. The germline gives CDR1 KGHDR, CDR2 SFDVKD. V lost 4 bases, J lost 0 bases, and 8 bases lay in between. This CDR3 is CATSDGGVNTEAFF. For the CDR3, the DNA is TGTGCCACCAGTGACGGGGGGGTGAACACTGAAGCTTTCTTT.

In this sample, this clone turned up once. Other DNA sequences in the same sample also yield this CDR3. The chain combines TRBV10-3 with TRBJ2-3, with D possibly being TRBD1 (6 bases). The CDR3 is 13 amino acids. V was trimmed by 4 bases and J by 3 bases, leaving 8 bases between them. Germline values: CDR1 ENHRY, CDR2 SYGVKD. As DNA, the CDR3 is TGTGCCATCAGTGGGCAGGGGACAGATACGCAGTATTTT. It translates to CAISGQGTDTQYF.

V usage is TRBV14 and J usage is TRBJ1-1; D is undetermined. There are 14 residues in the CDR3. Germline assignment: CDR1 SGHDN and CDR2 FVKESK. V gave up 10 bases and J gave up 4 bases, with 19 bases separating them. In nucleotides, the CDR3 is TGTGCCACCAGAGTATGGGGAGTGGGCACTGAAGCTTTCTTT. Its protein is CATRVWGVGTEAFF.

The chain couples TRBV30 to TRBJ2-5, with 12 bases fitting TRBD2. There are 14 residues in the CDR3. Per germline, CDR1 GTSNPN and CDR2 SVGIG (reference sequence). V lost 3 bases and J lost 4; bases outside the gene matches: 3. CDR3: CAWRPSGGVETQYF. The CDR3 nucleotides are TGTGCCTGGAGACCTAGCGGGGGGGTAGAGACCCAGTACTTC.